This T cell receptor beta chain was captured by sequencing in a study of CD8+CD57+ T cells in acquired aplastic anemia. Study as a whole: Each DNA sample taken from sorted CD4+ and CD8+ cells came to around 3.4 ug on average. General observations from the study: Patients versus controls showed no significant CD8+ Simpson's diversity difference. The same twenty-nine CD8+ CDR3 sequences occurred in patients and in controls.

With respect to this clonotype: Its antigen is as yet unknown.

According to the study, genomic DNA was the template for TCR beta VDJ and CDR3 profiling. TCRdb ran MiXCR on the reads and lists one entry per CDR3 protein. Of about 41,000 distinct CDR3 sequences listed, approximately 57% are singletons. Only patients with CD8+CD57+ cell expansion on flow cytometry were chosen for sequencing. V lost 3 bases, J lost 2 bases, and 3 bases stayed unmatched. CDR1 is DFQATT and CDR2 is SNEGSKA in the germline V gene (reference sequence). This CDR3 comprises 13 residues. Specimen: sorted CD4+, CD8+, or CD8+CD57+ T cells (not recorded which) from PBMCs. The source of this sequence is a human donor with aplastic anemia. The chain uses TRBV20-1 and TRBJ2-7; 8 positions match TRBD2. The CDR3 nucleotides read TGCAGTGCTAGCGTTAGCGGGACCTACGAGCAGTACTTC. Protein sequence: CSASVSGTYEQYF.